This is a list of T cell receptor beta chains from one sample in a study of T cells in Graves' hyperthyroidism and ophthalmopathy. From the multiplex PCR reads, TCRdb called clonotypes with MiXCR, one entry per CDR3 protein. The sample includes fewer than 700,000 distinct CDR3 sequences, roughly 15% of them seen just once. Sequenced: blood. These receptors originate from a woman between 18 and 29 years old with Graves' ophthalmopathy. Both conserved end residues are part of each CDR3. A D gene is named only where the DNA matches it firmly. Where a row states a size, it is once, few, many or the class of an expanded clone; other rows omit it.

many TRBJ2-5 TRBD1 TRBV5-6 TGTGCCAGCAGCCCGGACAGGGAGACCCAGTACTTC CASSPDRETQYF
few TRBJ2-3 - TRBV14 TGTGCCAGCAGCCTTGGCAGGGCCGCCACAGATACGCAGTATTTT CASSLGRAATDTQYF
- TRBJ1-5 - TRBV20-1 TGCAGTGCTAGTAACACACGTAGCAATCAGCCCCAGCATTTT CSASNTRSNQPQHF
- TRBJ2-3 - TRBV5-5 TGTGCCAGCAGCTTGGATGCTTCTCTCACAGATACGCAGTATTTT CASSLDASLTDTQYF
- TRBJ2-5 - TRBV5-1 TGCGCCAGCAGTAAGGGACCCACACAAGAGACCCAGTACTTC CASSKGPTQETQYF
- TRBJ2-7 - TRBV20-1 TGCAGTGCTAGAGATCCCGGGGGCCCTACCTACGAGCAGTACTTC CSARDPGGPTYEQYF
- TRBJ2-3 TRBD2 TRBV27 TGTGCCAGCAGAAGACATCTAGCGGGTATATTCACAGATACGCAGTATTTT CASRRHLAGIFTDTQYF
many TRBJ1-1 - TRBV30 TGTGCCTGGAGTGTACCCCATAAATTCGCAGGGGAGACTGAAGCTTTCTTT CAWSVPHKFAGETEAFF
many TRBJ2-1 TRBD2 TRBV30 TGTGCCTGGAGACGACTAGCGGGGATGGGTATCGCCCATGAGCAGTTCTTC CAWRRLAGMGIAHEQFF
- TRBJ1-2 - TRBV4-1 TGCGCCAGCAGCCAAACTCTCGGGTCGGGCTATGGCTACACCTTC CASSQTLGSGYGYTF
many TRBJ2-7 - TRBV13 TGTGCCAGCAGCTCGAGGGATTCCTCCTACGAGCAGTACTTC CASSSRDSSYEQYF
- TRBJ2-7 - TRBV19 TGTGCCAGTAGTATAGAATGGACCGCGTCGTACGAGCAGTACTTC CASSIEWTASYEQYF
few TRBJ1-1 - TRBV25-1 TGTGCCAGCACCAGAACAGGGAACACTGAAGCTTTCTTT CASTRTGNTEAFF
many TRBJ2-3 - TRBV28 TGTGCCAGCACCACTCGGTTCCGGACAGCTAGCACAGATACGCAGTATTTT CASTTRFRTASTDTQYF
- TRBJ1-6 - TRBV7-8 TGTGCCAGCAGCCCCTCGAGGCTCCAACTTCGGGAATCACCCCTCCACTTT CASSPSRLQLRESPLHF
many TRBJ2-5 - TRBV7-2 TGTGCCAGCAGCTTCCTGGGGGGCCAAGAGACCCAGTACTTC CASSFLGGQETQYF
- TRBJ2-7 - TRBV2 TGTGCCAGCAGTTCCCTCCATTGGACAAACCCCCACTACGAGCAGTACTTC CASSSLHWTNPHYEQYF
many TRBJ2-3 - TRBV5-1 TGCGCCAGCAGCCGAAATACAGGGCGCCTCACAGATACGCAGTATTTT CASSRNTGRLTDTQYF
few TRBJ1-1 TRBD1 TRBV20-1 TGCAGTGCGGACAGGGAGGGGGACATTATCGACACTGAAGCTTTCTTT CSADREGDIIDTEAFF
many TRBJ1-1 TRBD1 TRBV20-1 TGCAGTGCTAGGGACAGGGTTCGTACTGAAGCTTTCTTT CSARDRVRTEAFF